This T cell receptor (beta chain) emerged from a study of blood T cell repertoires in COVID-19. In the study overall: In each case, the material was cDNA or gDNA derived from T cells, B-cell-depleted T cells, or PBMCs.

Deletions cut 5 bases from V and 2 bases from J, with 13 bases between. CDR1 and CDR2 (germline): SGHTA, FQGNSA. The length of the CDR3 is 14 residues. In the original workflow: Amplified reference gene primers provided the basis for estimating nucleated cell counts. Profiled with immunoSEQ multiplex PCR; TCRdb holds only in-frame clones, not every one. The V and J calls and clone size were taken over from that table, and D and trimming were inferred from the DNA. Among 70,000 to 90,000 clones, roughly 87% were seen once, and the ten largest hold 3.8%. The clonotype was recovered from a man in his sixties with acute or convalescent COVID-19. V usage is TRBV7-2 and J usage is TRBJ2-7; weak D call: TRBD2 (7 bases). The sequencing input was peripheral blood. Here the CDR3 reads CASSPRGGAYEQYF. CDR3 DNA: TGTGCCAGCAGCCCGAGGGGGGGGGCCTACGAGCAGTACTTC.